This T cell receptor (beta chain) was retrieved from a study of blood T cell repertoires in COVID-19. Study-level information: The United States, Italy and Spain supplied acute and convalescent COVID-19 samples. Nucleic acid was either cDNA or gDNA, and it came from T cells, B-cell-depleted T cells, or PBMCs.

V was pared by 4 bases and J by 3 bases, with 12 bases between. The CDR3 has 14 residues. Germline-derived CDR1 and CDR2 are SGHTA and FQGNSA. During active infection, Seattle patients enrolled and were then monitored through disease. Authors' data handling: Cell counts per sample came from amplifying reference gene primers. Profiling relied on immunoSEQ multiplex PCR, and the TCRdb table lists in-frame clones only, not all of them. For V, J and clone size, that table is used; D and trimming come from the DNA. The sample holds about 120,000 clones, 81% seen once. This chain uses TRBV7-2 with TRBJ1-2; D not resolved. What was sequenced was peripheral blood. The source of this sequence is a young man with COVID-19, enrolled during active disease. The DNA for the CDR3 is TGTGCCAGCAGCTCCCCAAGGGAGCACTATGGCTACACCTTC. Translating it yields CASSSPREHYGYTF.